The present T cell receptor beta chain was sequenced within a study of blood T cell repertoires in COVID-19. Study summary: The United States, Italy and Spain provided the acute and convalescent COVID-19 samples. The cDNA or gDNA used as material had been derived from T cells, B-cell-depleted T cells, or PBMCs.

Authors' processing steps: Nucleated cell number was recorded as an estimate derived from reference gene primer amplification. Sequencing used immunoSEQ multiplex PCR; TCRdb keeps in-frame clones, though not all of them. That table furnishes V, J and clone size, whereas the DNA furnished D and trimming. The sample shows some 300,000 clones, about nine tenths of them seen only once. This clone was observed once. CDR3 length: 14 residues. Trimming stripped 4 bases from V and 4 bases from J, with 12 bases between. Germline loops: CDR1 SGHRS, CDR2 YFSETQ. The sample was peripheral blood. The clonotype originates from a man younger than 30 with active or convalescent COVID-19. The chain recombines TRBV5-1 with TRBJ1-5, with TRBD1 as a possible D gene (6 bases). The CDR3 is CASSLLGQNQPQHF. The CDR3 region has the DNA TGCGCCAGCAGCCTACTCGGACAGAATCAGCCCCAGCATTTT.